This T cell receptor (beta chain) was obtained from a study of spatial heterogeneity in lung cancer. TCRdb itself ran the 5' RACE reads through MiXCR, one entry per CDR3 protein. Of 40,000 or so distinct CDR3 sequences listed, under 12% are singletons. There are many counts of this clonotype. Trimming at V came to 6 bases and at J to 3 bases, leaving 12 bases not matched to a gene. The CDR3 contains 16 residues. The time point is: blood at routine non-recurrence follow-up after resection. This receptor was obtained from a female donor with early-stage non-small cell lung cancer. This chain connects TRBV12-3 or TRBV12-4 to TRBJ2-7; 9 positions match TRBD1. This specimen consisted of PBMCs, obtained at follow-up. The CDR3: CASSSPGQGAIYEQYF. CDR3 sequence (DNA): TGTGCCAGCAGCTCACCGGGACAGGGAGCGATCTACGAGCAGTACTTC.